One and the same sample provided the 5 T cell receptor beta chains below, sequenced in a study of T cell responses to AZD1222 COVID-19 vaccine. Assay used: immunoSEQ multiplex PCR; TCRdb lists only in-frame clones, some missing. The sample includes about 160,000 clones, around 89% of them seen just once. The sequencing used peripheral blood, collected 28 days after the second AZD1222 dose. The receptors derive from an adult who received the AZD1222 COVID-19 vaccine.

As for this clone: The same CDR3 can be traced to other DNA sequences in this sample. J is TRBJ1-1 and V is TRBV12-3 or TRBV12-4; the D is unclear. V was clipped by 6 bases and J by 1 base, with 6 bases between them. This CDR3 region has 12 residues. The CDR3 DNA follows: TGTGCCAGCAGCGGAGGGAACACTGAAGCTTTCTTT. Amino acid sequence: CASSGGNTEAFF.

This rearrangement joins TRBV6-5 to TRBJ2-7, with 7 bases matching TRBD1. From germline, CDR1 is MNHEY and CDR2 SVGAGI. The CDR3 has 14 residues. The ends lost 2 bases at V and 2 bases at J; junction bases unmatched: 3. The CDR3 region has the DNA TGTGCCAGCAGTTACCTAGGACAGGCCTACGAGCAGTACTTC. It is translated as CASSYLGQAYEQYF.

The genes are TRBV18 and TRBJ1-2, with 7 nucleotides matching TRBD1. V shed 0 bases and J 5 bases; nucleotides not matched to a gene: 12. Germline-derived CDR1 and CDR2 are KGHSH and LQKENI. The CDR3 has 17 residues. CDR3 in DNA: TGTGCCAGCTCACCACCCCTTAACAGGGGTGGACGGTATGGCTACACCTTC. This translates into CASSPPLNRGGRYGYTF. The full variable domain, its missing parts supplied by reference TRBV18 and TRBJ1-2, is NAGVMQNPRHLVRRRGQEARLRCSPMKGHSHVYWYRQLPEEGLKFMVYLQKENIIDESGMPKERFSAEFPKEGPSILRIQQVVRGDSAAYFCASSPPLNRGGRYGYTFGSGTRLTVV.

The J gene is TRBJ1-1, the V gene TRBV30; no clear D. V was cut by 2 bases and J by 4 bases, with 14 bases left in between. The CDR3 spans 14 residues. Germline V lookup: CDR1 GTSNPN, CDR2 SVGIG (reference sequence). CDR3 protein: CAWSLGPGFTEAFF. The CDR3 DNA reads TGTGCCTGGAGTCTAGGACCGGGGTTCACTGAAGCTTTCTTT.

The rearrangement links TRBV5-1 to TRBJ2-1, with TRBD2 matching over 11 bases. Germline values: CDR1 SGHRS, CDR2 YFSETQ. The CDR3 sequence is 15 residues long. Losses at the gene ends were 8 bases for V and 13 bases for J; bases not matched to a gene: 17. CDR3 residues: CASTPSGTSGMEQFF. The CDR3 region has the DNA TGCGCCAGTACCCCTTCCGGGACTAGCGGCATGGAACAGTTCTTC. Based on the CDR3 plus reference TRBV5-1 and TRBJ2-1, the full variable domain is KAGVTQTPRYLIKTRGQQVTLSCSPISGHRSVSWYQQTPGQGLQFLFEYFSETQRNKGNFPGRFSGRQFSNSRSEMNVSTLELGDSALYLCASTPSGTSGMEQFFGPGTRLTVL.